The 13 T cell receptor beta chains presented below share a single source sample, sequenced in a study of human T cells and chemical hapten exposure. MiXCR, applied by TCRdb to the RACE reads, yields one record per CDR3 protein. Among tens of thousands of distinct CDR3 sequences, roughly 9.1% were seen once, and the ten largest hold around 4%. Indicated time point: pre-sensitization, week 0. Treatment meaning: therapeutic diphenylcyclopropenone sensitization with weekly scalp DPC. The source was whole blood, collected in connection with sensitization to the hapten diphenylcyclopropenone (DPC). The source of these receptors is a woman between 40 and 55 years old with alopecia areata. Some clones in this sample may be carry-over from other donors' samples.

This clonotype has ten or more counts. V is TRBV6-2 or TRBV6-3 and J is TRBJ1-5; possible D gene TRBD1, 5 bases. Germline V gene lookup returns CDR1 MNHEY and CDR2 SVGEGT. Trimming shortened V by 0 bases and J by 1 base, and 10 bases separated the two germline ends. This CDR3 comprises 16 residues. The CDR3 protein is CASSYSGVRSNQPQHF. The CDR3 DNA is TGTGCCAGCAGTTACTCGGGGGTTAGGAGCAATCAGCCCCAGCATTTT.

The CDR3 is CASSARPGSTDTQYF. For the CDR3, the DNA is TGTGCCAGCAGTGCCCGACCAGGGAGCACAGATACGCAGTATTTT. The J gene is TRBJ2-3, the V gene TRBV25-1, with a tentative D call TRBD1 (5 bases). This CDR3 has 15 amino acids. Trimming stripped 4 bases from V and 0 bases from J, with 11 bases between. CDR1 is MGHDK and CDR2 is SYGVNS in the germline V gene.

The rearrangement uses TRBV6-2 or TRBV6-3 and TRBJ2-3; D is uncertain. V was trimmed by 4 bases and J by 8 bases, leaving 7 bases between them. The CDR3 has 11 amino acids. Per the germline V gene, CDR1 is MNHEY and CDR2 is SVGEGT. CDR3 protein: CASSSQVTQYF. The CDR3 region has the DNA TGTGCCAGCAGTTCCCAAGTTACGCAGTATTTT.

This CDR3 is CASSHRETQYF. The CDR3 coding sequence is TGTGCCAGCAGTCACCGGGAGACCCAGTACTTC. The chain joins TRBV25-1 to TRBJ2-5; D is unclear. Germline values: CDR1 MGHDK, CDR2 SYGVNS. This CDR3 has 11 amino acids. Trimming removed 5 bases from V and 5 bases from J, with 6 bases in between.

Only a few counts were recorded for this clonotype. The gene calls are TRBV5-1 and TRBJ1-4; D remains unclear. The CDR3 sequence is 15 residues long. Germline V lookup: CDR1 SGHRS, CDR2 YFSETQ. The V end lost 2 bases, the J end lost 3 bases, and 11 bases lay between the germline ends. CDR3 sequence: CASSFEGSPNEKLFF. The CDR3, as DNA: TGCGCCAGCAGCTTCGAGGGAAGTCCTAATGAAAAACTGTTTTTT.

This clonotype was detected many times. The CDR3 region is CASSLSGGAVNLGNTEAFF. The CDR3 bases are TGTGCCAGCAGCCTAAGTGGGGGGGCAGTCAACTTAGGAAACACTGAAGCTTTCTTT. The rearrangement links TRBV7-9 to TRBJ1-1; TRBD1 is a possible D gene (6 bases). The CDR3 length is 19 residues. Trimming took off 5 bases at V and 2 bases at J, with 27 bases between the two ends. Germline-derived CDR1 and CDR2 are SEHNR and FQNEAQ (reference sequence).

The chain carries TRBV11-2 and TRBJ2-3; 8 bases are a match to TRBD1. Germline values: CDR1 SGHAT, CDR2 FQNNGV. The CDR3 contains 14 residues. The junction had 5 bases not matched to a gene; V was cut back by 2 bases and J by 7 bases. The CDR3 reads CASSLTGQENTQYF. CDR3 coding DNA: TGTGCCAGCAGCTTAACGGGACAGGAGAATACGCAGTATTTT.

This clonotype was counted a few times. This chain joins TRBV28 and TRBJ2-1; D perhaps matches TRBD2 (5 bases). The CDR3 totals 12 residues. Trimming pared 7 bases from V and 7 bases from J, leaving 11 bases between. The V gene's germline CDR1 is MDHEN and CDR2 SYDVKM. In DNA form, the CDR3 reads TGTGCCAGCAAACTACTAGGGAATGAGCAGTTCTTC. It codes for CASKLLGNEQFF.

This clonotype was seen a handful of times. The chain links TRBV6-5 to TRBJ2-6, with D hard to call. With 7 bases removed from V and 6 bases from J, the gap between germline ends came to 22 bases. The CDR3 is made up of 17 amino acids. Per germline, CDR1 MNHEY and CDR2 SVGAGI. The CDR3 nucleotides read TGTGCCAGCAACCTACTCGGTGGCCACCCGGCGGCCAACGTCCTGACTTTC. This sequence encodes CASNLLGGHPAANVLTF.

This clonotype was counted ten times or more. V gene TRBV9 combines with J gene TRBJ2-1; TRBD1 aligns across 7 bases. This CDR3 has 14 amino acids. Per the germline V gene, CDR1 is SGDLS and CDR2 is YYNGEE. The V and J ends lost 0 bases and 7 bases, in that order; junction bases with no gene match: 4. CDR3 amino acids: CASSVGRGRNEQFF. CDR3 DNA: TGTGCCAGCAGCGTAGGAAGGGGGCGGAATGAGCAGTTCTTC.

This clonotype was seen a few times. This CDR3 is CASSSQTGGTEAFF. CDR3 in DNA: TGTGCCAGCAGCTCCCAGACAGGGGGGACTGAAGCTTTCTTT. This sequence joins TRBV7-9 and TRBJ1-1; 9 nucleotides match TRBD1. Germline loops: CDR1 SEHNR, CDR2 FQNEAQ (reference sequence). With 4 bases clipped from V and 5 bases from J, the junction kept 5 bases outside the gene matches. CDR3 length equals 14 residues. Combining the CDR3 with reference TRBV7-9 and TRBJ1-1 gives the whole variable domain DTGVSQNPRHKITKRGQNVTFRCDPISEHNRLYWYRQTLGQGPEFLTYFQNEAQLEKSRLLSDRFSAERPKGSFSTLEIQRTEQGDSAMYLCASSSQTGGTEAFFGQGTRLTVV.

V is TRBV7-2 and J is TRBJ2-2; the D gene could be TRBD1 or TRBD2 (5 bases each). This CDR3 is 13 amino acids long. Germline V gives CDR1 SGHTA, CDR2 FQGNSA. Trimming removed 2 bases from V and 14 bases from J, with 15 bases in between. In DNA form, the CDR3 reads TGTGCCAGCAGCTTAAGTTCCAGGGACGAACTGTTTTTT. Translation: CASSLSSRDELFF.

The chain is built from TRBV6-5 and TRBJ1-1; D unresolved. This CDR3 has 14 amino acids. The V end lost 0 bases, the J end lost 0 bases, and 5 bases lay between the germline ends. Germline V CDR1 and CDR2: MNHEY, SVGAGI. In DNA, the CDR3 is TGTGCCAGCAGTTACTCGACCGTGAACACTGAAGCTTTCTTT. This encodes CASSYSTVNTEAFF.